This entry is about one T cell receptor beta chain. This sequence may be a read error, since a much larger clone differs from it by one base. For the second PCR, which ran for roughly 6 to 12 cycles, a sample-barcoded 5' primer and a J-beta primer mix were used. TCRdb passed the 5' RACE reads through MiXCR, listing each CDR3 protein once. Here the sample spans over a million distinct CDR3 sequences, under 55% being singletons. This sample is part of a study of blood T cells in healthy people across ages. This CDR3 comprises 15 residues. The TCR sequence derives from a woman aged 18-29 years in good health. The source material was blood. V and J are TRBV12-3 or TRBV12-4 and TRBJ1-2; D not resolved. The CDR3 sequence is CASSPSPEGRYGCTF. The CDR3 DNA reads TGTGCCAGCAGTCCATCGCCCGAGGGCAGGTATGGCTGCACCTTC.